Listed below are T cell receptor beta chains from one sample, sequenced in a study of tumor and adjacent non-tumor tissue in lung cancer. TCRdb re-called the multiplex PCR reads with MiXCR, one entry per CDR3 protein. The table has some 80,000 distinct CDR3 sequences, around 70% seen once. Sequencing input: lung tumor tissue. Receptor source: a woman between 35 and 50 years old with non-small cell lung cancer. The CDR3 runs from the conserved cysteine through the conserved F or W. Fields, in order: CDR3 protein, CDR3 DNA, V gene, D gene, clone size, J gene. D genes are given only for firm matches. Clone size is stated in some rows and not others, as once, few, many or a class when expanded.

CSAETLNTGELFF | TGCAGTGCTGAGACACTAAACACCGGGGAGCTGTTTTTT | TRBV20-1 | . | many | TRBJ2-2
CASRLASGLYNEQFF | TGTGCTAGCCGCTTAGCTAGCGGGCTCTACAATGAGCAGTTCTTC | TRBV11-2 | TRBD2 | . | TRBJ2-1
CASSPYRGGTEAFF | TGTGCCAGCAGCCCCTACAGGGGGGGCACTGAAGCTTTCTTT | TRBV11-2 | TRBD1 | few | TRBJ1-1
CASSYPRGTGYKRYF | TGTGCCAGCAGTTACCCCAGGGGCACTGGTTACAAGCGGTACTTC | TRBV6-2/TRBV6-3 | . | . | TRBJ2-7
CASSQASPTGSKQYF | TGTGCCAGCAGCCAAGCTAGCCCGACAGGGTCGAAGCAGTACTTC | TRBV14 | TRBD1 | many | TRBJ2-4
CSTRDGGAGELFF | TGCAGCACCCGGGACGGGGGGGCCGGGGAGCTGTTTTTT | TRBV29-1 | TRBD2 | many | TRBJ2-2
CAWEEQGAYNQPQHF | TGTGCCTGGGAGGAACAGGGTGCGTACAATCAGCCCCAGCATTTT | TRBV30 | . | many | TRBJ1-5
CVSSLSPLINQPQHF | TGTGTCAGCAGCTTGTCTCCATTAATCAATCAGCCCCAACATTTT | TRBV5-5 | . | . | TRBJ1-5
CASSYSGVNTDTQYF | TGTGCCAGCAGTTACTCTGGGGTTAACACAGATACGCAATATTTT | TRBV6-2/TRBV6-3 | . | . | TRBJ2-3
CVSSKPGTGNYELYF | TGTGTCAGCAGTAAGCCCGGGACAGGGAACTACGAGCTGTACTTC | TRBV6-5 | TRBD1 | . | TRBJ2-7
CAGSIGTGGVLGPQHF | TGTGCCGGCAGTATCGGGACAGGGGGCGTCTTGGGGCCCCAGCATTTT | TRBV6-6 | TRBD1 | . | TRBJ1-5
CASSAWATAYEQYF | TGTGCCAGCAGTGCATGGGCGACGGCCTACGAGCAGTACTTC | TRBV6-1 | . | . | TRBJ2-7
CASTTGGAIYEQYF | TGTGCCAGCACCACAGGGGGCGCGATCTACGAGCAGTACTTC | TRBV6-1 | TRBD1 | many | TRBJ2-7
CASSLQQVTYEQYF | TGTGCCAGCAGCTTACAACAGGTAACCTACGAGCAGTACTTC | TRBV7-8 | . | many | TRBJ2-7
CASSQDAGINGRDTQYF | TGTGCTAGCAGCCAAGACGCGGGAATTAATGGCAGAGATACGCAGTATTTT | TRBV14 | . | . | TRBJ2-3
CASSPNLKGSEANVLTF | TGTGCCAGCAGTCCGAATTTGAAGGGCTCTGAGGCCAACGTCCTGACTTTC | TRBV11-2 | . | . | TRBJ2-6
CASGRGQSYEQYF | TGTGCCAGCGGCCGGGGACAGAGCTACGAGCAGTACTTC | TRBV11-1 | TRBD1 | . | TRBJ2-7
CSAPQTSGLILTDTQYF | TGCAGTGCGCCCCAGACTAGCGGTCTAATACTCACAGATACACAGTATTTT | TRBV20-1 | TRBD2 | . | TRBJ2-3
CSVRQGSTDMQFF | TGCAGCGTGAGACAGGGGAGCACAGATATGCAGTTTTTT | TRBV29-1 | TRBD1 | . | TRBJ2-3
CASNTSTGELFF | TGTGCCAGTAACACCAGCACCGGGGAGCTGTTTTTT | TRBV12-3/TRBV12-4 | . | . | TRBJ2-2
CASNTETRGYNEQFF | TGTGCCAGCAATACCGAGACTAGGGGTTACAATGAGCAGTTCTTC | TRBV6-6 | . | . | TRBJ2-1
CSVGEWGEKLVF | TGTAGCGTGGGAGAATGGGGGGAAAAACTGGTTTTT | TRBV29-1 | . | . | TRBJ1-4
CASSQEGAANYGYTF | TGTGCCAGCAGCCAAGAGGGTGCAGCTAACTATGGCTACACCTTC | TRBV14 | . | many | TRBJ1-2
CASSLDVSSYEQYF | TGCGCCAGCAGCTTGGACGTCAGCTCCTACGAGCAGTACTTC | TRBV5-1 | . | many | TRBJ2-7
CVSSQEGRLAGSGNEQLF | TGCGTCAGCAGCCAAGAGGGTAGACTAGCGGGAAGTGGCAATGAGCAGCTCTTC | TRBV4-1 | TRBD2 | . | TRBJ2-1
CAYSLTDSYEQYF | TGTGCCTACAGTTTGACAGACTCCTACGAGCAGTACTTC | TRBV12-3/TRBV12-4 | . | . | TRBJ2-7
CASSFSLAGGLHRYAVF | TGTGCCAGCAGCTTTTCACTAGCGGGGGGGCTCCACAGATACGCAGTATTT | TRBV11-2 | TRBD2 | . | TRBJ2-3
CACSQDAVSYQPQHF | TGCGCCTGCAGCCAAGATGCAGTCTCCTATCAGCCTCAGCATTTT | TRBV4-1 | . | . | TRBJ1-5
CASHMGTGGSYEKYF | TGTGCCAGCCATATGGGGACAGGGGGGTCCTACGAGAAGTACTTC | TRBV12-3/TRBV12-4 | TRBD1 | . | TRBJ2-7